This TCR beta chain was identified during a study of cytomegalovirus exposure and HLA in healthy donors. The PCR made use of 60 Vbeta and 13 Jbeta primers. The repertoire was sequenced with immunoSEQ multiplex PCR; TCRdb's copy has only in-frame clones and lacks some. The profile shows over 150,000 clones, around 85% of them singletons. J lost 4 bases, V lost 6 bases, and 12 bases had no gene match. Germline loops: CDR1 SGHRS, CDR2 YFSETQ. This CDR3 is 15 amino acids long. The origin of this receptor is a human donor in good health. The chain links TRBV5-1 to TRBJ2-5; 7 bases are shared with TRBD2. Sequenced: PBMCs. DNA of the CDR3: TGCGCCAGCAATCGGGACTTCGGGAGGCGAGAGACCCAGTACTTC. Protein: CASNRDFGRRETQYF. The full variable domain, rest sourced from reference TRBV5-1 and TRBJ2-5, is KAGVTQTPRYLIKTRGQQVTLSCSPISGHRSVSWYQQTPGQGLQFLFEYFSETQRNKGNFPGRFSGRQFSNSRSEMNVSTLELGDSALYLCASNRDFGRRETQYFGPGTRLLVL.